The 12 T cell receptor beta chains listed next were all sequenced from one sample in a study of CD8 T cells in ankylosing spondylitis (TCRdb year 2017). The library relied on 5' RACE. TCRdb names Illumina HiSeq 2500 as the instrument used. In-frame beta chains were kept once TCRdb had trimmed the public reads at Q25 with fastp and called clones with MiXCR. Each entry is one CDR3 protein sequence, shown with its most common DNA and genes. This sample lists about 140,000 distinct CDR3 sequences; approximately 32% were detected once. The biggest ten clones account for 6% of the sample. What was sequenced was synovial fluid, either unsorted or a sorted T cell fraction (not recorded which). These receptors all come from a male donor with ankylosing spondylitis.

CDR3 in amino acids: CSVDQGGTEAFF. The CDR3 DNA follows: TGCAGCGTTGATCAGGGGGGGACTGAAGCTTTCTTT. This sequence joins TRBV29-1 and TRBJ1-1; TRBD1 aligns across 7 bases. J lost 5 bases, V lost 3 bases, and 3 bases had no gene match. Germline values: CDR1 SQVTM, CDR2 ANQGSEA. There are 12 residues in the CDR3.

This chain connects TRBV20-1 to TRBJ2-1; 11 nucleotides match TRBD1. CDR1 and CDR2 (germline): DFQATT, SNEGSKA (reference sequence). The CDR3 consists of 14 residues. The J segment lost 10 bases and the V segment lost 5 bases, leaving 10 bases of the junction unmatched. The DNA of the CDR3 is TGCAGTGCTCGCCGGGACAGGGGGGTAGGCGAGCAGTTCTTC. This gives the protein CSARRDRGVGEQFF.

This clonotype came up once. V is TRBV30 and J is TRBJ1-2; maybe TRBD1 (6 bases). Germline lookup yields CDR1 GTSNPN and CDR2 SVGIG (reference sequence). The CDR3 is 13 residues long. Trimming removed 3 bases at V and 8 bases at J, with 16 bases between. The CDR3, as DNA: TGTGCCTGGAGACCTCGGGGGCAGAGGGGCTACACCTTC. This encodes CAWRPRGQRGYTF.

This clonotype has just a few counts. The rearrangement links TRBV10-1 to TRBJ1-5, with D tentatively TRBD1 (6 bases). Germline assignment: CDR1 WNHNN and CDR2 SYGVQD (reference sequence). The germline V and J ends were trimmed by 1 base and 6 bases, with 13 bases remaining between them. The CDR3 extends over 15 amino acids. DNA of the CDR3: TGCGCCAGCAGTGAGTGCGTGGGGGCCAGTCAGCCCCAGCATTTT. Translating gives CASSECVGASQPQHF.

This clonotype showed up many times. The chain is built from TRBV18 and TRBJ2-7; a possible D gene is TRBD2 (6 bases). Trimming shortened V by 3 bases and J by 4 bases, and 10 bases separated the two germline ends. Germline V gene lookup returns CDR1 KGHSH and CDR2 LQKENI. CDR3 length: 13 amino acids. The CDR3, as DNA: TGTGCCAGCTCACCCCGACGGGGGTACGAGCAGTACTTC. Encoded protein: CASSPRRGYEQYF.

The chain links TRBV2 to TRBJ2-7; no clear D gene. V dropped 7 bases and J dropped 7 bases, with 11 bases sitting between them. CDR1 SNHLY and CDR2 FYNNEI come from the germline V gene. The CDR3 loop spans 11 amino acids. In DNA form, the CDR3 reads TGTGCCAGCATCCGATCTTTAGAGCAGTACTTC. Translated: CASIRSLEQYF.

This clonotype occurred a few times. This chain joins TRBV3-1 and TRBJ2-7; 8 bases match TRBD2. Germline V gene lookup returns CDR1 LGHDT and CDR2 YNNKEL (reference sequence). The CDR3 loop spans 16 amino acids. V was pared by 2 bases and J by 0 bases, with 6 bases of the junction left unmatched. The CDR3 DNA reads TGTGCCAGCAGCCAATCCAGCGGGGGATTCTCCTACGAGCAGTACTTC. Amino acids: CASSQSSGGFSYEQYF.

By its share, this clonotype is medium-sized. The rearrangement links TRBV12-3 or TRBV12-4 to TRBJ2-4, with no clear D. V lost 3 bases to trimming and J lost 1 base, with 7 bases between them. CDR3 size: 14 residues. The CDR3: CASSLVGAKNIQYF. The CDR3 nucleotides are TGTGCCAGCAGTTTGGTCGGGGCCAAAAACATTCAGTACTTC.

This clonotype was counted at least ten times. The rearrangement links TRBV7-2 to TRBJ1-2; D gene unclear. The V gene's germline CDR1 is SGHTA and CDR2 FQGNSA. Between the trimmed V and J ends, which lost 1 base and 7 bases, there was a span of 7 bases. The CDR3 spans 12 residues. CDR3 sequence reads: CASSLDRFGYTF. The CDR3 DNA reads as TGTGCCAGCAGCTTAGACCGTTTTGGCTACACCTTC.

The J gene is TRBJ2-5, the V gene TRBV2; 8 bases line up with TRBD1. CDR1 and CDR2 (germline): SNHLY, FYNNEI. The CDR3 covers 12 residues. The V segment lost 6 bases and the J segment 3 bases; nucleotides outside the gene matches: 0. The CDR3 region has the DNA TGTGCCAGCAGGACAGGGGAAGAGACCCAGTACTTC. Encoded protein: CASRTGEETQYF.

Only a few counts were recorded for this clonotype. The rearrangement uses TRBV28 and TRBJ1-1; a weak D match, TRBD1 (6 bases). The germline V gene has CDR1 MDHEN and CDR2 SYDVKM. V gave up 10 bases and J gave up 5 bases, with 11 bases separating them. The CDR3 totals 11 residues. The CDR3 bases are TGTGCCATCAGGGGAGGGACTGAAGCTTTCTTT. This encodes CAIRGGTEAFF.

There are a few counts of this clonotype. This chain uses TRBV7-9 with TRBJ2-1; no definite D call. Trimming shortened V by 3 bases and J by 5 bases, and 11 bases separated the two germline ends. Germline V gene data show CDR1 as SEHNR and CDR2 as FQNEAQ (reference sequence). The CDR3 is 14 amino acids. CDR3: CASSLSLLDNEQFF. Here the CDR3 DNA reads TGTGCCAGCAGCTTGTCGTTGTTGGACAATGAGCAGTTCTTC.